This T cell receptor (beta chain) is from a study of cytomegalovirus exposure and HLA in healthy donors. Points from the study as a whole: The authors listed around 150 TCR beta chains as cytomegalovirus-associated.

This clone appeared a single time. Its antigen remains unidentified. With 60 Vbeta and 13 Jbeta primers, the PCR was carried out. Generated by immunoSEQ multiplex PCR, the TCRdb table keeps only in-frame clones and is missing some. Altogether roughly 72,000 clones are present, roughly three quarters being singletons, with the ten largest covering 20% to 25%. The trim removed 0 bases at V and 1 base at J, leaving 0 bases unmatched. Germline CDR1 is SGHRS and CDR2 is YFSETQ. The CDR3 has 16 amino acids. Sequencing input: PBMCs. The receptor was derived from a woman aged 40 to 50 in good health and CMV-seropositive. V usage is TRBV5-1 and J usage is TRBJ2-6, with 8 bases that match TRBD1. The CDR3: CASSLGTGSGANVLTF. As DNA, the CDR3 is TGCGCCAGCAGCTTGGGGACAGGGTCTGGGGCCAACGTCCTGACTTTC.